This is a list of T cell receptor beta chains from one sample in a study of blood T cell repertoires in COVID-19. The data were produced by immunoSEQ multiplex PCR, yet TCRdb's version contains in-frame clones alone and is incomplete. The sample contains about 57,000 clones, around 80% of which appear only once. Input material: peripheral blood. The receptor set was obtained from a man in his sixties with acute or convalescent COVID-19. Both conserved end residues are part of each CDR3. The D gene is left open where the match is weak.

cdr3_aa | v_call | d_call
CATSDLVGTSSGKQYF | TRBV24-1 | TRBD2
CATKTGPKNIQYF | TRBV28 | TRBD1
CASSRTGANYGYTF | TRBV28 | TRBD1
CASSLLRGSGETQYF | TRBV5-6 | -
CASSEAPPLTSGSNQETQYF | TRBV2 | TRBD2
CASSQGRERSGEQYF | TRBV4-1 | -
CAILTEGLAGGEQFF | TRBV28 | TRBD2
CASGTGANTGELFF | TRBV12-5 | TRBD1
CATSDFPTGGEKLFF | TRBV24-1 | TRBD1
CASSLGGGWYEQYF | TRBV5-5 | -
CASSQVRRERRYEQYF | TRBV4-1 | TRBD2
CASSYSQGLTEFF | TRBV6-2/TRBV6-3 | -
CATSDGGVETQYF | TRBV24-1 | -
CASSSRQGSAGANVLTF | TRBV7-7 | TRBD1
CASTPIRGGYTF | TRBV6-6 | TRBD1
CASTDIGQRRSNQPQHF | TRBV19 | -
CASSPLAGSYNEQFF | TRBV7-2 | TRBD2
CAISLRSGNTIYF | TRBV28 | -
CASGGQGGGEKLFF | TRBV2 | TRBD1
CASSSGGQGADTQYF | TRBV5-4 | TRBD1
CASRGTADYGYTF | TRBV6-5 | -
CATRPTGNTEAFF | TRBV24-1 | -
CASVSSGNTIYF | TRBV7-6 | -
CASSPVRSGPTDTQYF | TRBV7-2 | -
CASSLGSSTTDTQYF | TRBV5-1 | -
CASSQRQGQGEYYEQYF | TRBV4-1 | TRBD1
CASSSGQGGAFF | TRBV7-3 | TRBD1
CASSFFGEAETQYF | TRBV28 | -
CASAYSGVTEAFF | TRBV19 | -